The 3 T cell receptor beta chains reported below all come from one sample, sequenced in a study of blood T cell repertoires in COVID-19. Data came from immunoSEQ multiplex PCR; TCRdb stores just in-frame clones and leaves some out. The data show more than 95,000 clones, about 93% seen once. What was sequenced was peripheral blood. The source is a man between 45 and 60 years old with COVID-19, enrolled during active disease.

The chain uses TRBV23-1 and TRBJ2-2; TRBD1 matches at 8 bases. TRBV23-1 is an open reading frame whose function is uncertain. Trimming removed 10 bases from V and 1 base from J; junction bases left unmatched: 11. There are 16 residues in the CDR3. CDR3 region: CATLDRVRRNTGELFF. CDR3 in DNA: TGCGCCACCTTGGACAGGGTGAGACGGAACACCGGGGAGCTGTTTTTT.

This chain uses TRBV11-2 with TRBJ2-3; D is undetermined. The germline V gene encodes CDR1 SGHAT and CDR2 FQNNGV. CDR3 length: 12 amino acids. V gave up 1 base and J gave up 5 bases, with 4 bases separating them. In DNA, the CDR3 is TGTGCCAGCAGCTTAGCAATAGATACGCAGTATTTT. The encoded protein is CASSLAIDTQYF.

The V and J genes are TRBV30 and TRBJ1-6; the D gene is possibly TRBD1 (5 bases). This CDR3 has 12 amino acids. Germline CDR1 GTSNPN, CDR2 SVGIG (reference sequence). The V gene lost 4 bases and the J gene lost 9 bases, with 10 bases spanning the gap. CDR3 amino acids: CAWMMGGSPLHF. CDR3 in DNA: TGTGCCTGGATGATGGGGGGTTCACCCCTCCACTTT.